These 25 T cell receptor beta chains share one sample of origin, sequenced in a study of blood T cell repertoires in COVID-19. Measured with immunoSEQ multiplex PCR; TCRdb has only the in-frame clones, and not every one. The top ten clones hold about 4.5% of a sample with some 130,000 clones, about 89% of them seen once. The source material was peripheral blood. The receptors here all came from a man in his 60s with COVID-19, enrolled during active disease.

This chain links TRBV6-2 or TRBV6-3 with TRBJ2-1, with 10 bases aligning to TRBD2. Germline CDR1 and CDR2: MNHEY and SVGEGT. V shed 6 bases and J 4 bases; nucleotides not matched to a gene: 3. The CDR3 covers 14 residues. In nucleotides, the CDR3 is TGTGCCAGCAGCGGACTAGCGGAATACAATGAGCAGTTCTTC. Translating gives CASSGLAEYNEQFF.

The chain combines TRBV5-1 with TRBJ1-2; 7 bases line up with TRBD1. This CDR3 has 14 residues. The germline V gene encodes CDR1 SGHRS and CDR2 YFSETQ. V was clipped by 4 bases and J by 7 bases; unmatched bases: 10. In DNA, the CDR3 is TGCGCCAGCAGCCCAACGACAGGGTCGAGTGGCTACACCTTC. Translating gives CASSPTTGSSGYTF.

The V gene is TRBV30, the J gene TRBJ1-6; D unclear. The CDR3 is 15 residues long. V was trimmed by 0 bases and J by 0 bases, leaving 6 bases between them. Germline V gene lookup returns CDR1 GTSNPN and CDR2 SVGIG (reference sequence). The CDR3 loop is CAWSVAVSYNSPLHF. CDR3 nucleotides: TGTGCCTGGAGTGTGGCCGTCTCCTATAATTCACCCCTCCACTTT. Drawing the rest from reference TRBV30 and TRBJ1-6, the complete variable domain is SQTIHQWPATLVQPVGSPLSLECTVEGTSNPNLYWYRQAAGRGLQLLFYSVGIGQISSEVPQNLSASRPQDRQFILSSKKLLLSDSGFYLCAWSVAVSYNSPLHFGNGTRLTVT.

J is TRBJ2-7 and V is TRBV6-6; D perhaps matches TRBD1 (5 bases). V lost 6 bases, J lost 4 bases, and 19 bases lay in between. Germline loops: CDR1 MNHNY, CDR2 SVGAGI (reference sequence). The CDR3 length is 15 residues. The CDR3 sequence is CASRWEGARTYEQYF. The CDR3 nucleotides are TGTGCCAGCAGGTGGGAAGGGGCCAGAACTTACGAGCAGTACTTC.

This clone was found once. This rearrangement joins TRBV6-5 to TRBJ1-2; TRBD1 agrees at 7 bases. V lost 3 bases to trimming and J lost 4 bases; unmatched junction nucleotides: 5. The CDR3 has 14 amino acids. Looked up from germline, CDR1 is MNHEY and CDR2 is SVGAGI. The CDR3 sequence is CASSYLDRVYGYTF. The CDR3 nucleotides read TGTGCCAGCAGTTATTTAGACAGGGTCTATGGCTACACCTTC.

This chain joins TRBV19 and TRBJ1-6; tentative D call: TRBD1 (6 bases). Germline assignment: CDR1 LNHDA and CDR2 SQIVND (reference sequence). This CDR3 has 14 amino acids. The V end was cut by 3 bases, the J end by 10 bases, with 13 bases between. The CDR3 sequence is CASSILQGRSPLHF. CDR3 nucleotides: TGTGCCAGTAGTATCCTACAGGGCCGCTCACCCCTCCACTTT. Full variable domain (rest looked up from reference TRBV19 and TRBJ1-6): DGGITQSPKYLFRKEGQNVTLSCEQNLNHDAMYWYRQDPGQGLRLIYYSQIVNDFQKGDIAEGYSVSREKKESFPLTVTSAQKNPTAFYLCASSILQGRSPLHFGNGTRLTVT.

The V call is TRBV6-5, the J call TRBJ1-2; D possibly corresponds to TRBD1 (5 bases). This CDR3 contains 13 residues. The germline V and J ends were trimmed by 6 bases and 4 bases, with 12 bases remaining between them. Germline loops: CDR1 MNHEY, CDR2 SVGAGI. The CDR3 protein is CASRLVTGYGYTF. CDR3 DNA sequence: TGTGCCAGCAGGCTTGTAACAGGCTATGGCTACACCTTC.

The CDR3 spells CASSRSGTSGLDTQYF. CDR3 coding DNA: TGTGCCAGCAGTCGATCCGGGACTAGCGGGTTAGATACGCAGTATTTT. This chain links TRBV6-6 with TRBJ2-3; 12 bases match TRBD2. V lost 5 bases to trimming and J lost 5 bases; unmatched junction nucleotides: 8. Germline lookup yields CDR1 MNHNY and CDR2 SVGAGI (reference sequence). This CDR3 spans 16 amino acids.

The V gene is TRBV30, the J gene TRBJ1-2; D not certain. Germline V gene lookup returns CDR1 GTSNPN and CDR2 SVGIG (reference sequence). V was shortened by 5 bases and J by 7 bases, with 11 bases between the two germline ends. CDR3 length equals 11 residues. In DNA, the CDR3 is TGTGCCTGGGGCCCCGGGTCTGGCTACACCTTC. It codes for CAWGPGSGYTF.

V gene TRBV7-9 combines with J gene TRBJ2-2, with TRBD1 matching over 7 bases. J gave up 4 bases and V 1 base, and 3 bases lay outside the gene matches. Germline V CDR1 and CDR2: SEHNR, FQNEAQ (reference sequence). This CDR3 region has 15 residues. This chain's CDR3 is CASSLGDRSTGELFF. The DNA of the CDR3 is TGTGCCAGCAGCTTAGGGGACAGATCCACCGGGGAGCTGTTTTTT.

This clone was found a few times. The chain carries TRBV29-1 and TRBJ2-7; TRBD1 matches 7 bases. The CDR3 loop spans 13 amino acids. V lost 5 bases and J lost 1; bases outside the gene matches: 5. The germline V gene has CDR1 SQVTM and CDR2 ANQGSEA. This CDR3 is CSVLDRMSYEQYF. Written as DNA, the CDR3 is TGCAGCGTTTTGGACAGGATGTCCTACGAGCAGTACTTC.

Worth noting for this clone: This sample also contains other DNA sequences that code for the same CDR3. This chain links TRBV18 with TRBJ1-1; D is unclear. Looked up from germline, CDR1 is KGHSH and CDR2 is LQKENI. This CDR3 is built from 14 residues. The ends were cut back, 3 bases at V and 0 bases at J, with 8 bases in the middle. The CDR3 DNA is TGTGCCAGCTCACCCGAACAGATGAACACTGAAGCTTTCTTT. Translated: CASSPEQMNTEAFF. Using reference TRBV18 and TRBJ1-1 for the parts outside the CDR3, the full variable domain is NAGVMQNPRHLVRRRGQEARLRCSPMKGHSHVYWYRQLPEEGLKFMVYLQKENIIDESGMPKERFSAEFPKEGPSILRIQQVVRGDSAAYFCASSPEQMNTEAFFGQGTRLTVV.

The gene calls are TRBV5-1 and TRBJ2-2, with TRBD1 matching 8 bases. Germline CDR1 is SGHRS and CDR2 is YFSETQ. CDR3 size: 16 residues. Germline trimming cut 0 bases from V and 4 bases from J; bases unmatched to any gene: 5. Here the CDR3 DNA reads TGCGCCAGCAGCTTGGCGGTGACAGGGGCCACCGGGGAGCTGTTTTTT. This translates into CASSLAVTGATGELFF. Full variable domain (outside the CDR3, taken from reference TRBV5-1 and TRBJ2-2): KAGVTQTPRYLIKTRGQQVTLSCSPISGHRSVSWYQQTPGQGLQFLFEYFSETQRNKGNFPGRFSGRQFSNSRSEMNVSTLELGDSALYLCASSLAVTGATGELFFGEGSRLTVL.

This chain uses TRBV5-5 with TRBJ1-2, with no clear D. Looked up from germline, CDR1 is SGHKS and CDR2 is YYEKEE (reference sequence). This CDR3 spans 14 amino acids. Trimming cost V 0 bases and J 7 bases, with 13 bases left between them. In nucleotides, the CDR3 is TGTGCCAGCAGCTTGGGAGTCGGGAGCGGTGGCTACACCTTC. This gives the protein CASSLGVGSGGYTF.

The DNA of the CDR3 is TGTGCCAGCAGCTTCTACAGGGCCGGGGCCAACGTCCTGACTTTC. This gives the protein CASSFYRAGANVLTF. The rearrangement uses TRBV7-9 and TRBJ2-6; D may be TRBD1 (6 bases). The germline V and J ends were trimmed by 3 bases and 4 bases, with 10 bases remaining between them. Germline V lookup: CDR1 SEHNR, CDR2 FQNEAQ (reference sequence). This CDR3 has 15 residues.

This sequence joins TRBV14 and TRBJ1-4; TRBD1 matches 9 bases. Germline V gives CDR1 SGHDN, CDR2 FVKESK. V was clipped by 4 bases and J by 6 bases; unmatched bases: 3. The CDR3 spans 14 residues. The CDR3 spells CASSLGQGYEKLFF. For the CDR3, the DNA is TGTGCCAGCAGCCTGGGACAGGGTTATGAAAAACTGTTTTTT. Based on the CDR3 plus reference TRBV14 and TRBJ1-4, the full variable domain is EAGVTQFPSHSVIEKGQTVTLRCDPISGHDNLYWYRRVMGKEIKFLLHFVKESKQDESGMPNNRFLAERTGGTYSTLKVQPAELEDSGVYFCASSLGQGYEKLFFGSGTQLSVL.

The count of this clone is one. The chain couples TRBV4-3 to TRBJ1-3, with 9 bases matching TRBD1. With 1 base clipped from V and 7 bases from J, the junction kept 11 bases outside the gene matches. Germline values: CDR1 LGHNA, CDR2 YSLEER. The CDR3 extends over 17 amino acids. The CDR3 reads CASSQAGTGMLRNTIYF. Written as DNA, the CDR3 is TGCGCCAGCAGCCAAGCCGGGACAGGGATGCTGAGGAACACCATATATTTT.

This chain uses TRBV4-2 with TRBJ1-4; 10 bases line up with TRBD1. The J segment lost 8 bases and the V segment lost 0 bases, leaving 6 bases of the junction unmatched. This CDR3 region has 16 residues. Germline CDR1 reads LGHNA; CDR2 reads YNFKEQ. In DNA, the CDR3 is TGTGCCAGCAGCCAAGATGAGGGACAGGGGACCGAAAAACTGTTTTTT. Translating it yields CASSQDEGQGTEKLFF.

The V call is TRBV28, the J call TRBJ2-1; D possibly corresponds to TRBD2 (6 bases). Germline assignment: CDR1 MDHEN and CDR2 SYDVKM. This CDR3 region has 16 residues. The V end was cut by 5 bases, the J end by 5 bases, with 19 bases between. The CDR3 region is CASSLNPGSRNNEQFF. The CDR3, as DNA: TGTGCCAGCAGTCTCAACCCCGGGAGTAGGAACAATGAGCAGTTCTTC.

This clone occurred once. This sequence joins TRBV5-8 and TRBJ2-3; 9 nucleotides match TRBD1. CDR1 and CDR2 from the germline V gene are SGHTS and YDEGEE. The CDR3 runs to 15 residues. Germline trimming cut 4 bases from V and 4 bases from J; bases unmatched to any gene: 7. CDR3 in amino acids: CASSTGQGWADTQYF. The DNA for the CDR3 is TGTGCCAGCAGCACAGGACAGGGGTGGGCAGATACGCAGTATTTT. Drawing the rest from reference TRBV5-8 and TRBJ2-3, the complete variable domain is EAGVTQSPTHLIKTRGQQATLRCSPISGHTSVYWYQQALGLGLQFLLWYDEGEERNRGNFPPRFSGRQFPNYSSELNVNALELEDSALYLCASSTGQGWADTQYFGPGTRLTVL.

V usage is TRBV9 and J usage is TRBJ1-1; D is unresolved. Trimming stripped 1 base from V and 2 bases from J, with 18 bases between. This CDR3 has 17 residues. The germline gives CDR1 SGDLS, CDR2 YYNGEE. The CDR3 DNA reads as TGTGCCAGCAGCGTACCAAATATCGGGGTAGGAAACACTGAAGCTTTCTTT. It codes for CASSVPNIGVGNTEAFF.

The J gene is TRBJ2-1, the V gene TRBV7-3; 7 nucleotides line up with TRBD2. V shed 5 bases, J shed 4 bases, and the junction held 8 bases outside the gene matches. This CDR3 spans 15 amino acids. Germline values: CDR1 SGHTA, CDR2 FQGTGA. This CDR3 is CASSLQFGGYNEQFF. The CDR3 DNA reads TGTGCCAGCAGCCTCCAGTTCGGGGGGTACAATGAGCAGTTCTTC.

A remark on this clone: One end of the junction fails to match germline, which may point to a read error. This chain uses TRBV6-5 with TRBJ2-6, with D maybe TRBD1 (5 bases). Germline V gene data show CDR1 as MNHEY and CDR2 as SVGAGI. This CDR3 region has 14 residues. In DNA form, the CDR3 reads TGTGCCGGCAGGGTTAGCTCTGGGGCCAACGTCCTGACTTTC. Translating gives CAGRVSSGANVLTF.

The count of this clone is one. The V and J genes are TRBV7-6 and TRBJ2-7; 7 bases map to TRBD1. Germline CDR1 reads SGHVS; CDR2 reads FNYEAQ. V was pared by 0 bases and J by 5 bases, with 4 bases of the junction left unmatched. This CDR3 is 14 amino acids long. The CDR3, as DNA: TGTGCCAGCAGCTTAGCTGGCAGGGGGAACGAGCAGTACTTC. It codes for CASSLAGRGNEQYF.

This chain links TRBV2 with TRBJ1-2, with no clear D. V dropped 3 bases and J dropped 1 base, with 6 bases sitting between them. Germline V gives CDR1 SNHLY, CDR2 FYNNEI. The CDR3 has 13 amino acids. CDR3: CASSDSNNYGYTF. The DNA for the CDR3 is TGTGCCAGCAGTGATTCCAATAACTATGGCTACACCTTC. Looking up the rest from reference TRBV2 and TRBJ1-2 gives the full variable domain: EPEVTQTPSHQVTQMGQEVILRCVPISNHLYFYWYRQILGQKVEFLVSFYNNEISEKSEIFDDQFSVERPDGSNFTLKIRSTKLEDSAMYFCASSDSNNYGYTFGSGTRLTVV.